These 10 T cell receptor beta chains were sequenced from one sample in a study of T cell responses to AZD1222 COVID-19 vaccine. Sequencing was performed with immunoSEQ multiplex PCR; in TCRdb, only in-frame clones are kept and a portion is missing. The repertoire holds tens of thousands of clones, 85% to 95% seen once, with 4.5% to 5.5% in the top ten. The starting material was peripheral blood, obtained on day 0 of MenACWY control vaccination. These receptors all come from an adult in good health.

This clone came up once. The chain is built from TRBV7-3 and TRBJ2-3; the match to TRBD2 covers 9 bases. The CDR3 is 17 amino acids. Trimming removed 2 bases from V and 0 bases from J; junction bases left unmatched: 6. Germline CDR1 and CDR2: SGHTA and FQGTGA. CDR3 coding DNA: TGTGCCAGCAGCTTACGGAGTCTAGCGGGAAGCACAGATACGCAGTATTTT. Encoded protein: CASSLRSLAGSTDTQYF.

The gene calls are TRBV5-4 and TRBJ1-2; 10 bases fit TRBD1. The V segment lost 4 bases and the J segment 4 bases; nucleotides outside the gene matches: 10. Germline lookup yields CDR1 SGHNT and CDR2 YYREEE (reference sequence). The CDR3 has 16 residues. The CDR3 is CASSGSGTGETYGYTF. The CDR3 coding sequence is TGTGCCAGCAGCGGGTCCGGGACAGGGGAGACCTATGGCTACACCTTC.

J is TRBJ2-2 and V is TRBV9; D is uncertain. Trimming took 4 bases from V and 3 from J, leaving 4 bases between them. The length of the CDR3 is 12 residues. CDR1 is SGDLS, CDR2 YYNGEE, per germline. CDR3 region: CASSPYTGELFF. CDR3 in DNA: TGTGCCAGCAGCCCTTACACCGGGGAGCTGTTTTTT.

The chain is built from TRBV4-2 and TRBJ2-1, with D possibly TRBD1 on 6 matching bases. V was trimmed by 2 bases and J by 7 bases, leaving 15 bases between them. Per the germline V gene, CDR1 is LGHNA and CDR2 is YNFKEQ. The CDR3 totals 15 residues. CDR3 DNA sequence: TGTGCCAGCAGCCAAAGGACAGCGGTTCGGAATGAGCAGTTCTTC. Amino acids: CASSQRTAVRNEQFF.

V usage is TRBV18 and J usage is TRBJ1-1; no definite D call. The germline V gene encodes CDR1 KGHSH and CDR2 LQKENI. This CDR3 has 16 residues. V dropped 6 bases and J dropped 2 bases, with 19 bases sitting between them. The CDR3 here is CASSPKSKHINTEAFF. CDR3 coding DNA: TGTGCCAGCTCCCCCAAGAGTAAGCACATTAACACTGAAGCTTTCTTT.

The chain is built from TRBV15 and TRBJ2-7, with 8 bases that match TRBD2. The CDR3 runs to 16 residues. The V segment lost 6 bases and the J segment 0 bases; nucleotides outside the gene matches: 10. Germline V gene lookup returns CDR1 LNHNV and CDR2 YYDKDF (reference sequence). CDR3 sequence: CATRHGLAGYSYEQYF. The CDR3 DNA follows: TGTGCCACCAGGCACGGCCTAGCGGGTTACTCCTACGAGCAGTACTTC.

The CDR3 spells CAWSGPGGAEAFF. For the CDR3, the DNA is TGTGCCTGGAGTGGCCCGGGGGGCGCTGAAGCTTTCTTT. The V and J genes are TRBV30 and TRBJ1-1; D is perhaps TRBD1 (6 bases). Trimming took off 1 base at V and 6 bases at J, with 12 bases between the two ends. Germline V gene sequence: CDR1 GTSNPN, CDR2 SVGIG (reference sequence). The CDR3 contains 13 residues.

This clone was detected only once. J is TRBJ2-7 and V is TRBV5-6; 9 bases are a match to TRBD1. With 4 bases clipped from V and 7 bases from J, the junction kept 15 bases outside the gene matches. The CDR3 has 16 amino acids. Germline-derived CDR1 and CDR2 are SGHDT and YYEEEE. The CDR3 DNA reads TGTGCCAGCAGCCCACCCCCGGGACAGGGAGTGAGGGAGCAGTACTTC. This gives the protein CASSPPPGQGVREQYF.

The rearrangement uses TRBV25-1 and TRBJ2-2; D is perhaps TRBD1 (6 bases). Trimming took off 4 bases at V and 6 bases at J, with 24 bases between the two ends. The CDR3 runs 18 residues. Germline lookup yields CDR1 MGHDK and CDR2 SYGVNS. The CDR3 region is CASSALGGPPESAGELFF. CDR3 DNA: TGTGCCAGCAGTGCACTAGGGGGACCGCCAGAGAGTGCCGGGGAGCTGTTTTTT.

The chain couples TRBV7-2 to TRBJ1-6; weak D call: TRBD1 (6 bases). V lost 8 bases, J lost 10 bases, and 12 bases lay in between. This CDR3 is built from 12 residues. The V gene's germline CDR1 is SGHTA and CDR2 FQGNSA. The CDR3 DNA is TGTGCCAGCTCGGGGGCGAGGTCACCCCTCCACTTT. As protein: CASSGARSPLHF.